This T cell receptor beta chain emerged from a study of cytomegalovirus exposure and HLA in healthy donors. About the study: The Caucasian-associated ancestry cluster contained 81% of the approximately 400 genotyped donors.

The study ran its PCR with 60 Vbeta and 13 Jbeta primers. The table came from immunoSEQ multiplex PCR; TCRdb's copy has only in-frame clones and leaves some out. The table includes around 120,000 clones, 80% detected once. Looked up from germline, CDR1 is SGHVS and CDR2 is FQNEAQ. Trimming took off 5 bases at V and 6 bases at J, with 17 bases between the two ends. The CDR3 is 15 amino acids. What was sequenced was PBMCs. The V and J genes are TRBV7-8 and TRBJ1-5, with D possibly matching TRBD1 (5 bases). The TCR originated in a female donor in good health and CMV-seropositive. The CDR3 region is CASSATAGGPQPQHF. The CDR3 coding sequence is TGTGCCAGCAGCGCCACGGCGGGGGGTCCTCAGCCCCAGCATTTT.